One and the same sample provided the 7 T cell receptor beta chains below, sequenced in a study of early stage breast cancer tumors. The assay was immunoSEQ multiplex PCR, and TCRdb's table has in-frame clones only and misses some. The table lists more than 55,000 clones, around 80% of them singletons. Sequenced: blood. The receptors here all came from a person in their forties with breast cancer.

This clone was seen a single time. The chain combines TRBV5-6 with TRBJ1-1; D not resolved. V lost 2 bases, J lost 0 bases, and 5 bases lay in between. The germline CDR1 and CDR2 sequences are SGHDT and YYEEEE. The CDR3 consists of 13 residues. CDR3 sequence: CASSLSLNTEAFF. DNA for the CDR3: TGTGCCAGCAGCTTATCACTGAACACTGAAGCTTTCTTT.

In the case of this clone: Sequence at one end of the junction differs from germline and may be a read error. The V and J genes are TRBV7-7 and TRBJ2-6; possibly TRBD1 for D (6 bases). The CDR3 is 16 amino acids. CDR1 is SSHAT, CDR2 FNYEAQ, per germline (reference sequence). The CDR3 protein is CASSSDSSGGANVLTF. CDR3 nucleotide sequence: TGTGCTAGCAGCTCGGACAGTTCAGGCGGGGCCAACGTCCTGACTTTC.

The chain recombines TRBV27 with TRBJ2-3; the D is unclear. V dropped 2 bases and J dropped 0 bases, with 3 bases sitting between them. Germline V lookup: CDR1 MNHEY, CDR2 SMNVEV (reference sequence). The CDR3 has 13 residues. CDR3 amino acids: CASSLRSTDTQYF. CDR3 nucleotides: TGTGCCAGCAGTTTACGTAGCACAGATACGCAGTATTTT.

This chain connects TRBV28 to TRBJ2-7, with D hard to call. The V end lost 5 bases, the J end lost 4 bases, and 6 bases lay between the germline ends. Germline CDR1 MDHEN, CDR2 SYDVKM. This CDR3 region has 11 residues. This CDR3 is CASSRYYEQYF. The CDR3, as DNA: TGTGCCAGCAGTCGTTATTACGAGCAGTACTTC.

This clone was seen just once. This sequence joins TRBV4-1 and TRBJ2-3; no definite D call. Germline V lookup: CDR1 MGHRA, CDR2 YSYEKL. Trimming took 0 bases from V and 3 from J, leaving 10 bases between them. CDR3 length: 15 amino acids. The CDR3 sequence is CASSQDNPNTDTQYF. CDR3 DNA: TGCGCCAGCAGCCAAGATAACCCTAATACAGATACGCAGTATTTT.

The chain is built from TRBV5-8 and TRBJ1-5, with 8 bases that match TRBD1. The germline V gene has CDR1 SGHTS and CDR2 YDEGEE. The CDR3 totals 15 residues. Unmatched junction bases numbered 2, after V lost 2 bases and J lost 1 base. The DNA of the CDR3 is TGTGCCAGCAGCTTTAGACAGGGGAGCAATCAGCCCCAGCATTTT. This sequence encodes CASSFRQGSNQPQHF.

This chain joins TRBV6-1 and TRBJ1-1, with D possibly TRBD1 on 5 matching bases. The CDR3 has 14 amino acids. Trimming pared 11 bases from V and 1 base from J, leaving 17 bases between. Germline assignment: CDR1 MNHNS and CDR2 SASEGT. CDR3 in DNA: TGTGCCCTTAATTCTCCGCAGGGGAACACTGAAGCTTTCTTT. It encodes CALNSPQGNTEAFF.